This entry features one T cell receptor (beta chain) sequence. Antigen specificity is unknown. This record belongs to a study of molecular identifiers for immune sequencing clone quantification. The study's findings and limits: Clones with over 20 RNA copies captured over 99% of effector molecules but under 1% of naive ones.

From germline, CDR1 is SEHNR and CDR2 FQNEAQ (reference sequence). Trimming shortened V by 5 bases and J by 7 bases, and 23 bases separated the two germline ends. The CDR3 loop spans 17 amino acids. Bulk TCR libraries used previously described methods and listed TCR primers. TCRdb passed the PCR reads through MiXCR, listing each CDR3 protein once. The sample holds approximately 500,000 distinct CDR3 sequences, roughly 26% seen once. Source material: naive CD8+ T cells from blood, with Jurkat cell RNA spiked in. Subset meaning: FACS-sorted CD8+CD4-CCR7+CD45RA+ naive T cells. The chain combines TRBV7-9 with TRBJ1-4, with D maybe TRBD1 (5 bases). This TCR was recovered from a human donor in good health. Some libraries in this study had Jurkat cell RNA spiked in. This chain's CDR3 is CASSPTEFNYPGEKLFF. CDR3 nucleotides: TGTGCCAGCAGCCCGACAGAATTTAACTATCCTGGTGAAAAACTGTTTTTT.